This T cell receptor (beta chain) originates from a study of shared clonotypes between healthy human individuals. The study's findings and limits: Lower generation probabilities were found for non-shared clonotypes than for those shared by all four donors.

Concerning this clone itself: Its antigen is currently unknown.

The input for sorted-subset replicate PCRs was around 0.2 ug DNA, around 30,000 T cell genomes. As handled by the study authors: Junction-only immunoSEQ data arrived without quality scores, meaning filtering differed. TCRdb's copy holds only in-frame clones and misses some; the assay was immunoSEQ multiplex PCR. For V, J and clone size, that table is used; D and trimming come from the DNA. The table shows roughly 2.4 million clones, with approximately 94% occurring only once. Healthy adults negative for HIV, lacking recent acute infections or vaccinations, served as donors. The V and J ends lost 6 bases and 3 bases, in that order; junction bases with no gene match: 10. The CDR3 consists of 16 residues. The germline CDR1 and CDR2 sequences are SEHNR and FQNEAQ (reference sequence).

The source of this sequence is a man younger than 35 in good health. The sample comprised naive CD4+ T cells sorted from blood. Subset described: CD45RA+ positively selected. The chain recombines TRBV7-9 with TRBJ2-2; 7 positions agree with TRBD1. CDR3 DNA: TGTGCCAGCAGGGAAGAGACAGGGTTGCACACCGGGGAGCTGTTTTTT. It translates to CASREETGLHTGELFF. The whole variable domain, filled in from reference TRBV7-9 and TRBJ2-2, reads DTGVSQNPRHKITKRGQNVTFRCDPISEHNRLYWYRQTLGQGPEFLTYFQNEAQLEKSRLLSDRFSAERPKGSFSTLEIQRTEQGDSAMYLCASREETGLHTGELFFGEGSRLTVL.